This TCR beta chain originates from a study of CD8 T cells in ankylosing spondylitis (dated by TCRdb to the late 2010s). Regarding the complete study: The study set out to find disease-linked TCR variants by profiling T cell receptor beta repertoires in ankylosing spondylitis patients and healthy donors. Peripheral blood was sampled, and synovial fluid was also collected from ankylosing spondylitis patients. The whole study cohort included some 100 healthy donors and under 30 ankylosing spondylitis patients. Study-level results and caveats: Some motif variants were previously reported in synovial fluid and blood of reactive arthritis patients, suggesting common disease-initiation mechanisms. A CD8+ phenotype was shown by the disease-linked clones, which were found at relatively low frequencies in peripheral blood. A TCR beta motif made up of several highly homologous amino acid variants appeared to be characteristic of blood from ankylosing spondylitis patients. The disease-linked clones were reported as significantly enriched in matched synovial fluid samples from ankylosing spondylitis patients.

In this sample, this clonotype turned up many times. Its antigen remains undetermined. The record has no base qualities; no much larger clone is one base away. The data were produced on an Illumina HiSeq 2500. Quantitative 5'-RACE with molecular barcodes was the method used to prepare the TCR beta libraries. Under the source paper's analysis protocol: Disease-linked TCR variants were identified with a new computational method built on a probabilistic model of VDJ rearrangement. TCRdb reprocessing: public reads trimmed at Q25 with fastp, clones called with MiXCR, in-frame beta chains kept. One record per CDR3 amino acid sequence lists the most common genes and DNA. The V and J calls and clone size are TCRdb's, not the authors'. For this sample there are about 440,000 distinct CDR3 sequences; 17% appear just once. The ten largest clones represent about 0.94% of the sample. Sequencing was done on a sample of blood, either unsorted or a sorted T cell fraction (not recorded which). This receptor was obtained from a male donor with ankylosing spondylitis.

The DNA sequence is TGTGCCAGCAGCTTAGGAAGGGACTGGCTAGGTCGTACCGGGGAGCTGTTTTTT. Its protein product is CASSLGRDWLGRTGELFF. The chain is encoded by TRBV7-8 joined to TRBJ2-2; the D gene is perhaps TRBD2, on 6 matching bases. CDR1 SGHVS and CDR2 FQNEAQ were looked up in the germline V gene. V is clipped by 1 base and J by 5 bases, and the sequence between their germline boundaries is 20 bases long. Taken from cysteine to phenylalanine, the CDR3 has 18 residues. Only the CDR3 part of the read is kept: 54 bases, read in frame from the first base. The full variable domain, completed from the reference TRBV7-8 and TRBJ2-2 proteins outside the CDR3, reads GAGVSQSPRYKVAKRGQDVALRCDPISGHVSLFWYQQALGQGPEFLTYFQNEAQLDKSGLPSDRFFAERPEGSVSTLKIQRTQQEDSAVYLCASSLGRDWLGRTGELFFGEGSRLTVL.